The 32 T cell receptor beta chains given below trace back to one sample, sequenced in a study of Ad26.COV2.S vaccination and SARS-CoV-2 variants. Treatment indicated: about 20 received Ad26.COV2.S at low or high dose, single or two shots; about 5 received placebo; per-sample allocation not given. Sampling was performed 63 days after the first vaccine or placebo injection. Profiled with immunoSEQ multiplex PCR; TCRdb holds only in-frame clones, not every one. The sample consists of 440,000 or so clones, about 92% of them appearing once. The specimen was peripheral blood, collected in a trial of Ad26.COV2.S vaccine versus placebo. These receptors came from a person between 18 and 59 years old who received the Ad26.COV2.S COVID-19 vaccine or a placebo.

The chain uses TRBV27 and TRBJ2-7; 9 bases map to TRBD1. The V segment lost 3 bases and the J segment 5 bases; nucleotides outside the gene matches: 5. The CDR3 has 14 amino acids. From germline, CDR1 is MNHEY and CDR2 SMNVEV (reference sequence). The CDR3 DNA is TGTGCCAGCAGTTTCCGACAGGGGGGACACGAGCAGTACTTC. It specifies CASSFRQGGHEQYF.

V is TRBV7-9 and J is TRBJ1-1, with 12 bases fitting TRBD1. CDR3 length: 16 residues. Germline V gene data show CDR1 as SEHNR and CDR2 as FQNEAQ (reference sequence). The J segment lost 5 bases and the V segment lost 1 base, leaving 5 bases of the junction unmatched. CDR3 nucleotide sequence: TGTGCCAGCAGCTTAGAGGGACAGGGGGCGCTGACTGAAGCTTTCTTT. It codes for CASSLEGQGALTEAFF.

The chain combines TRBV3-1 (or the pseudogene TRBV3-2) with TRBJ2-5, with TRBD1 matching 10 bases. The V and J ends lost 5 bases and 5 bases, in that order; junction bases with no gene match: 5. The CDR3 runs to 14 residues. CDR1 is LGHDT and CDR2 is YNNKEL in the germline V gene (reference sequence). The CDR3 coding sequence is TGTGCCAGCAGCGGGACAGGGGAAGGGGAGACCCAGTACTTC. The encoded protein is CASSGTGEGETQYF.

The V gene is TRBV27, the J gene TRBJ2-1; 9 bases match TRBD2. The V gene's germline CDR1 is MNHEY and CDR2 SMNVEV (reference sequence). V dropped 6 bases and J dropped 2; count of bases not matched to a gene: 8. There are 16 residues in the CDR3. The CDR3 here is CASSFLAGVAYNEQFF. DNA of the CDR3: TGTGCCAGCAGCTTCTTAGCGGGAGTGGCCTACAATGAGCAGTTCTTC.

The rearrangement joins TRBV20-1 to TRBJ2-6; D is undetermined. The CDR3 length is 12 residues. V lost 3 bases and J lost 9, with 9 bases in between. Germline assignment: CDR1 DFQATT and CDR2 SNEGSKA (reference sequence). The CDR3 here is CSASGLLNVLTF. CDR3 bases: TGCAGTGCTAGTGGGCTGCTCAACGTCCTGACTTTC.

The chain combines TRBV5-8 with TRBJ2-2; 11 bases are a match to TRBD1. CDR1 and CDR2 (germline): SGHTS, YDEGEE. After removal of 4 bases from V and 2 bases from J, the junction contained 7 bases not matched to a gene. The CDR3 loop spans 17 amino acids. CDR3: CASSTPDRGPNTGELFF. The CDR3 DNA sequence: TGTGCCAGCAGCACACCGGACAGGGGGCCTAACACCGGGGAGCTGTTTTTT.

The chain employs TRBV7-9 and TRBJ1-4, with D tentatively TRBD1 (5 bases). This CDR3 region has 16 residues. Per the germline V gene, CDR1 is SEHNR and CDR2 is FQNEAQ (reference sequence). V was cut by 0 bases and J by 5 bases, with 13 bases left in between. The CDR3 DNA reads TGTGCCAGCAGCTTAGCGTCAGGGCAGGGAAATGAAAAACTGTTTTTT. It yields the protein CASSLASGQGNEKLFF.

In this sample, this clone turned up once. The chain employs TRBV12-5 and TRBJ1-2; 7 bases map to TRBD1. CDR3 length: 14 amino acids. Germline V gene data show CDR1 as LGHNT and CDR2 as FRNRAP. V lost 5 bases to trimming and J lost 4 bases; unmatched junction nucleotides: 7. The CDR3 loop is CASGPETGTYGYTF. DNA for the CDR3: TGTGCTAGTGGTCCCGAGACAGGGACCTATGGCTACACCTTC.

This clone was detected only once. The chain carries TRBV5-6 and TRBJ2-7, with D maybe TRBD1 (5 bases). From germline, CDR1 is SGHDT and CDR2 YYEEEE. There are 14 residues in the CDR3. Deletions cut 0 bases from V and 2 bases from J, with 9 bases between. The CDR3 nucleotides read TGTGCCAGCAGCTTGGGGGGCGCCCCCTACGAGCAGTACTTC. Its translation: CASSLGGAPYEQYF.

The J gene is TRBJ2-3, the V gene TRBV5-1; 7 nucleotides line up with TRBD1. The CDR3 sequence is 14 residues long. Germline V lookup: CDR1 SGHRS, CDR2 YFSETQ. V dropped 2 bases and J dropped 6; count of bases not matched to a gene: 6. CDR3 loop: CASSFSTGEDTQYF. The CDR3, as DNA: TGCGCCAGCAGCTTTTCCACAGGGGAGGATACGCAGTATTTT. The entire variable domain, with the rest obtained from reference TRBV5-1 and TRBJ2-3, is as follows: KAGVTQTPRYLIKTRGQQVTLSCSPISGHRSVSWYQQTPGQGLQFLFEYFSETQRNKGNFPGRFSGRQFSNSRSEMNVSTLELGDSALYLCASSFSTGEDTQYFGPGTRLTVL.

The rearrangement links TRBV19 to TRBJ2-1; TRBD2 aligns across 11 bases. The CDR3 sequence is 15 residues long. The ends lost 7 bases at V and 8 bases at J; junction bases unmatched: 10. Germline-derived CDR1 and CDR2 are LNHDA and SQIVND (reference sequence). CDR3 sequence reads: CASTQLAGVTHEQFF. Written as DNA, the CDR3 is TGTGCCAGTACCCAACTAGCGGGAGTAACCCATGAGCAGTTCTTC.

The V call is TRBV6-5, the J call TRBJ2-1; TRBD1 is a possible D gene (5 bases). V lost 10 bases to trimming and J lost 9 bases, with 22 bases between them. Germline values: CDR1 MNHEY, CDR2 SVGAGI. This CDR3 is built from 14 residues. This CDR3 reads CANDQGVSSSEQFF. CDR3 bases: TGTGCCAACGACCAAGGGGTCTCCTCAAGTGAGCAGTTCTTC.

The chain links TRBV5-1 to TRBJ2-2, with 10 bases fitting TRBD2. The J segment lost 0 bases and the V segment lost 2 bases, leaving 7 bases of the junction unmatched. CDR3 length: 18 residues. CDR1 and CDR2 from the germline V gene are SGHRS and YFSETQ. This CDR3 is CASSFSGLAPANTGELFF. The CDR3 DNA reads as TGCGCCAGCAGCTTTTCGGGACTAGCGCCCGCGAACACCGGGGAGCTGTTTTTT. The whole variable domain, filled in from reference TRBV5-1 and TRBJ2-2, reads KAGVTQTPRYLIKTRGQQVTLSCSPISGHRSVSWYQQTPGQGLQFLFEYFSETQRNKGNFPGRFSGRQFSNSRSEMNVSTLELGDSALYLCASSFSGLAPANTGELFFGEGSRLTVL.

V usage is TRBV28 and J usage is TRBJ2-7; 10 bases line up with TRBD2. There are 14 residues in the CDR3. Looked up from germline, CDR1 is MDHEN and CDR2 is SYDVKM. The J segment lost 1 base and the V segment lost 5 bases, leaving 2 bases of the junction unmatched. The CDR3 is CASSLAGDSYEQYF. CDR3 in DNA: TGTGCCAGCAGTCTAGCGGGAGATTCCTACGAGCAGTACTTC.

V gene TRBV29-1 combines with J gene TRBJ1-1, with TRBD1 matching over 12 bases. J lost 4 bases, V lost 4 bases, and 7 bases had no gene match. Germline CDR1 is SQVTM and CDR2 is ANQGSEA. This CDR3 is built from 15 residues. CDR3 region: CSVVPGQGALTEAFF. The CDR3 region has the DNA TGCAGCGTTGTTCCGGGACAGGGGGCACTCACTGAAGCTTTCTTT.

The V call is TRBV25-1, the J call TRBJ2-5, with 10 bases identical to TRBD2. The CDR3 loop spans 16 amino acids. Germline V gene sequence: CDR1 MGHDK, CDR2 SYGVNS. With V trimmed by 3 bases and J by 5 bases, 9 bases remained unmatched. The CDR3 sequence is CASSEGSGRAGETQYF. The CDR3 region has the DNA TGTGCCAGCAGTGAGGGAAGCGGGAGGGCCGGGGAGACCCAGTACTTC.

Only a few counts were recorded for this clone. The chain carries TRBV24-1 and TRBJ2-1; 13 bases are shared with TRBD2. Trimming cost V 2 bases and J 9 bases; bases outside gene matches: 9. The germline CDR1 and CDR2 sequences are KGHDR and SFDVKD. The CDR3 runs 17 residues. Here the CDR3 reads CATSDWGLAGSGGEQFF. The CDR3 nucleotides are TGTGCCACCAGTGATTGGGGACTAGCGGGGAGCGGGGGTGAGCAGTTCTTC.

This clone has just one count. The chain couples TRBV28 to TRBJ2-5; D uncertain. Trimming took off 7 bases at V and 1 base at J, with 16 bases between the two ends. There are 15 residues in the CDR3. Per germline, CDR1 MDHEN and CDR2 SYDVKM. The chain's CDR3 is CASTPLVPLQETQYF. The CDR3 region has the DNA TGTGCCAGCACTCCGTTGGTTCCCCTCCAAGAGACCCAGTACTTC. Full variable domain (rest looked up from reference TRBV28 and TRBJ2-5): DVKVTQSSRYLVKRTGEKVFLECVQDMDHENMFWYRQDPGLGLRLIYFSYDVKMKEKGDIPEGYSVSREKKERFSLILESASTNQTSMYLCASTPLVPLQETQYFGPGTRLLVL.

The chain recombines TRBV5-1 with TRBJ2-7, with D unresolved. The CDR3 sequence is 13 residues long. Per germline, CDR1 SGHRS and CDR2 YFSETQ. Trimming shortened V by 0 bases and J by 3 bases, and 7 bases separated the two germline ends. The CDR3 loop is CASSLEDGYEQYF. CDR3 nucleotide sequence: TGCGCCAGCAGCTTGGAGGACGGCTACGAGCAGTACTTC.

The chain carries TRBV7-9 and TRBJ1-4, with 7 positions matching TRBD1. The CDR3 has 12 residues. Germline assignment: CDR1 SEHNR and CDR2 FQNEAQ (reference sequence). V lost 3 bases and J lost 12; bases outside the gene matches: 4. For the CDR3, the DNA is TGTGCCAGCAGCTTTGACAGGGCGGAACTGTTTTTT. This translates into CASSFDRAELFF.

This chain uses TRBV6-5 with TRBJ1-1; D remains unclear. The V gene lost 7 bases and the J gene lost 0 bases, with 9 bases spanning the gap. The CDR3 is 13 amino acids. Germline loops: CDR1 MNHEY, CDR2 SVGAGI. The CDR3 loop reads CASNVGLNTEAFF. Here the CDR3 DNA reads TGTGCCAGCAACGTAGGGTTGAACACTGAAGCTTTCTTT.

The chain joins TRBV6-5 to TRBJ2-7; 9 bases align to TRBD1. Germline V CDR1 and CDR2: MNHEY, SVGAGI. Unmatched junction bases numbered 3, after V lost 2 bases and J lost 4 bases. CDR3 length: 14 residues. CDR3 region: CASSYGTGFYEQYF. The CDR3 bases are TGTGCCAGCAGTTACGGGACAGGGTTTTACGAGCAGTACTTC.

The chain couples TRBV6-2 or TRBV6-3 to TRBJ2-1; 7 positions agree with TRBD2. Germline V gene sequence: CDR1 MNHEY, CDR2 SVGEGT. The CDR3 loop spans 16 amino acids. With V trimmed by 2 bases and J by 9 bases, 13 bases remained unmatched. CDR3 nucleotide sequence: TGTGCCAGCAGTTACGGGGTGAGCGGGGCGGAGCGTGAGCAGTTCTTC. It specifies CASSYGVSGAEREQFF.

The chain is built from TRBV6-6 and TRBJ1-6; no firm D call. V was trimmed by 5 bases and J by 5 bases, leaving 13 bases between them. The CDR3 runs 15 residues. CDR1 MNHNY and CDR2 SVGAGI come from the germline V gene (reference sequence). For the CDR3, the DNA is TGTGCCAGCAGTCGATCACCGGCCGATAATTCACCCCTCCACTTT. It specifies CASSRSPADNSPLHF.

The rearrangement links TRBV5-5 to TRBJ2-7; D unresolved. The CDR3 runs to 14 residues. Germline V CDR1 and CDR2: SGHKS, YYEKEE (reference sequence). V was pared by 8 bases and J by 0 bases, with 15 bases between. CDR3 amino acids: CASIPEWGSYEQYF. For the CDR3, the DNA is TGTGCCAGTATACCGGAATGGGGCTCCTACGAGCAGTACTTC.

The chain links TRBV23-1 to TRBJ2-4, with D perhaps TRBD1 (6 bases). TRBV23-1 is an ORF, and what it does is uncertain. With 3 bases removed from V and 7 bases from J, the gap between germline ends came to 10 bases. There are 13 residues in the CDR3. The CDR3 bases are TGCGCCAGCAGTCACCGGCAGGGGAACATTCAGTACTTC. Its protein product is CASSHRQGNIQYF.

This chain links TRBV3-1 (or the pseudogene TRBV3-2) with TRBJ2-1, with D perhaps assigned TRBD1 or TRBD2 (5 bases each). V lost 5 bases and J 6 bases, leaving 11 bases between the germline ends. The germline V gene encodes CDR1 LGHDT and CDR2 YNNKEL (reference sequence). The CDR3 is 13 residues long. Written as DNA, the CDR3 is TGTGCCAGCAGCACCACTAGGGGCAATGAGCAGTTCTTC. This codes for CASSTTRGNEQFF.

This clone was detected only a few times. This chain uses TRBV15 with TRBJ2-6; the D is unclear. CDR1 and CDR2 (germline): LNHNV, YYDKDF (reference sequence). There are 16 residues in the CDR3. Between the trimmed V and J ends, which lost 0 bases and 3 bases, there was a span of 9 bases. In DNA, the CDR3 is TGTGCCACCAGCAGAGAGCAGTCCGGTGGGGCCAACGTCCTGACTTTC. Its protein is CATSREQSGGANVLTF.

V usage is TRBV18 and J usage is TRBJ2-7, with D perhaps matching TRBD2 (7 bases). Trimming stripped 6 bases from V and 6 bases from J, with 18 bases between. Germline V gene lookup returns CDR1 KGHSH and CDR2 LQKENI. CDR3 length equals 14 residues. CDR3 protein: CASSLRGRVGEQYF. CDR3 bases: TGTGCCAGCTCCCTAAGGGGGAGGGTTGGCGAGCAGTACTTC.

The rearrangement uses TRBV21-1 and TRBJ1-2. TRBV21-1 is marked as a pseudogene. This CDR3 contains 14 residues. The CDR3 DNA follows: TGTGCCAGGGGGGGCAGGGATTATGACTATGGCTACACCTTC. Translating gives CARGGRDYDYGYTF.

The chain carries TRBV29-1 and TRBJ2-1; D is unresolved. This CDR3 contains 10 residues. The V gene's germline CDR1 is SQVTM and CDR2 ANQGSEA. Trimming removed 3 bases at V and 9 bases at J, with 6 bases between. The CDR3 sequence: CSVDRSEQFF. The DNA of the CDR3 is TGCAGCGTTGACCGGTCTGAGCAGTTCTTC.

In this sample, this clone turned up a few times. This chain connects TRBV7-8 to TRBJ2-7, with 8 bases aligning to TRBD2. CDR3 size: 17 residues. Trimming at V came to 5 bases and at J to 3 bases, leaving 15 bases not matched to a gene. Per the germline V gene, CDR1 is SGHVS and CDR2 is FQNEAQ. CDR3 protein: CASSPHPGGAVNYEQYF. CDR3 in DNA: TGTGCCAGCAGCCCCCATCCGGGAGGGGCGGTCAACTACGAGCAGTACTTC.